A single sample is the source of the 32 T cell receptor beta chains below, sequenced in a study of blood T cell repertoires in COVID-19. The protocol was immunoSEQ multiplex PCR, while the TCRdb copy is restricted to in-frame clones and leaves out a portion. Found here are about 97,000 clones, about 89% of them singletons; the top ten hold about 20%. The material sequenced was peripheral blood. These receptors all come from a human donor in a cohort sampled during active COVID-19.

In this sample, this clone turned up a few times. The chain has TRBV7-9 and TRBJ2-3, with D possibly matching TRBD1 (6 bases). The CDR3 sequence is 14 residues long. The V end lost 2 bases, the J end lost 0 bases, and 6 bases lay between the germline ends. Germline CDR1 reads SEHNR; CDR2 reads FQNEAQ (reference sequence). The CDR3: CASSLQGSTDTQYF. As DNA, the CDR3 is TGTGCCAGCAGCTTACAGGGGAGCACAGATACGCAGTATTTT. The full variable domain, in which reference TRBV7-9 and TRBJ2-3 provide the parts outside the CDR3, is DTGVSQNPRHKITKRGQNVTFRCDPISEHNRLYWYRQTLGQGPEFLTYFQNEAQLEKSRLLSDRFSAERPKGSFSTLEIQRTEQGDSAMYLCASSLQGSTDTQYFGPGTRLTVL.

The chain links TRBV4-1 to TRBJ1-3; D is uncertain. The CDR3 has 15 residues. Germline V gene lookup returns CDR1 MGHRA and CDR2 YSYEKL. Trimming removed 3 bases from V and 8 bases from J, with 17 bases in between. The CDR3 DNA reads TGCGCCAGCAGCCATAGCGACGTTGGTAGAGACACCATATATTTT. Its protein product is CASSHSDVGRDTIYF.

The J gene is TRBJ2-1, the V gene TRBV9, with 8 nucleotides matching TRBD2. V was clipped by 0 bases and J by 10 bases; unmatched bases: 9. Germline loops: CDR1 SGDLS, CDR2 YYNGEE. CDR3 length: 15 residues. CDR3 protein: CASSVVAGGLEEQFF. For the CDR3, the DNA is TGTGCCAGCAGCGTAGTGGCGGGAGGATTGGAAGAGCAGTTCTTC.

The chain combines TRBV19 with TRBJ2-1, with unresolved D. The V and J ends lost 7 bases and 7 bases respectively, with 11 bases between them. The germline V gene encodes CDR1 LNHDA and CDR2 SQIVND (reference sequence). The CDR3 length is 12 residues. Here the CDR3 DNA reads TGTGCCAGTAACTACCGGCAGAATGAGCAGTTCTTC. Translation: CASNYRQNEQFF.

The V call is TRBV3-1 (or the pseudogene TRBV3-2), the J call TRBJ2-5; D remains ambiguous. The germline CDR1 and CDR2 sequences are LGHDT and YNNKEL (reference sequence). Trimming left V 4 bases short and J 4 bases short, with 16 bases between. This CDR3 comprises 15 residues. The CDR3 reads CASSPLVEFRETQYF. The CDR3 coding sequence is TGTGCCAGCAGCCCGCTGGTCGAGTTCCGAGAGACCCAGTACTTC.

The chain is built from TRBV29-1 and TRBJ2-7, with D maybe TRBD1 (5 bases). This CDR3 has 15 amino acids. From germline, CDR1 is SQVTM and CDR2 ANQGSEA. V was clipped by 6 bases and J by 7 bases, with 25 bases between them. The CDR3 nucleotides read TGCAGCGTCTCACTGCCTCGACAGCTCGAGGTTGAGCAGTACTTC. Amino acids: CSVSLPRQLEVEQYF.

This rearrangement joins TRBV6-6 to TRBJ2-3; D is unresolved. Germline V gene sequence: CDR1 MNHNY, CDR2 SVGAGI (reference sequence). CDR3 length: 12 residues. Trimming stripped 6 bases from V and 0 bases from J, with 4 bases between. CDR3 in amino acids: CASRSSTDTQYF. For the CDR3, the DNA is TGTGCCAGCAGATCGAGCACAGATACGCAGTATTTT.

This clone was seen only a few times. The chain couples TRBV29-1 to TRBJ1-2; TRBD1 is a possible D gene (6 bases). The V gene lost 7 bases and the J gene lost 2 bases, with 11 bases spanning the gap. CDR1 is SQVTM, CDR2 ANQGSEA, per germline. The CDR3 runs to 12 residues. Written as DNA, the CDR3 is TGCAGCGCCTCGGGGGGCAACTATGGCTACACCTTC. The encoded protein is CSASGGNYGYTF.

The CDR3 reads CASSVGGGTTDTQYF. CDR3 nucleotides: TGTGCCAGCAGCGTAGGCGGCGGGACTACAGATACGCAGTATTTT. The V call is TRBV9, the J call TRBJ2-3, with TRBD2 as a possible D gene (6 bases). The V gene's germline CDR1 is SGDLS and CDR2 YYNGEE. Trimming stripped 0 bases from V and 3 bases from J, with 11 bases between. This CDR3 comprises 15 residues.

In nucleotides, the CDR3 is TGTGCCAGCAGCACGGACATGTACGAGCAGTACTTC. It specifies CASSTDMYEQYF. The chain employs TRBV6-5 and TRBJ2-7; maybe TRBD1 (5 bases). The CDR3 consists of 12 residues. Trimming took 6 bases from V and 4 from J, leaving 10 bases between them. Germline CDR1 MNHEY, CDR2 SVGAGI.

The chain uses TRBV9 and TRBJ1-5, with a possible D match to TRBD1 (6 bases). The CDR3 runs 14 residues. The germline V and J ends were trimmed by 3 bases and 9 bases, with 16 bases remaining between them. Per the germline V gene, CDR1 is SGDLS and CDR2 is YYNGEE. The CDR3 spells CASSEWDTKVPQHF. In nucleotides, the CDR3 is TGTGCCAGCAGCGAGTGGGACACTAAGGTGCCCCAGCATTTT. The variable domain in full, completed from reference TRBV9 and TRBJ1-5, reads DSGVTQTPKHLITATGQRVTLRCSPRSGDLSVYWYQQSLDQGLQFLIQYYNGEERAKGNILERFSAQQFPDLHSELNLSSLELGDSALYFCASSEWDTKVPQHFGDGTRLSIL.

This CDR3 reads CASSAWGGSSGNTIYF. CDR3 in DNA: TGTGCCAGCAGCGCCTGGGGCGGCTCCTCTGGAAACACCATATATTTT. The chain has TRBV9 and TRBJ1-3; tentatively, D is TRBD1 (5 bases). Trimming removed 3 bases at V and 0 bases at J, with 13 bases between. Germline V gene lookup returns CDR1 SGDLS and CDR2 YYNGEE. The CDR3 sequence is 16 residues long.

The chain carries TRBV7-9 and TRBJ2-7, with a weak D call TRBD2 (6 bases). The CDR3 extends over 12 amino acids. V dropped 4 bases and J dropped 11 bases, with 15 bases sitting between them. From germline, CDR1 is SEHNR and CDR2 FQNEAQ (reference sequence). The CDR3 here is CASSSWGEVEYF. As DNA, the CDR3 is TGTGCCAGCAGCTCATGGGGGGAGGTAGAGTACTTC.

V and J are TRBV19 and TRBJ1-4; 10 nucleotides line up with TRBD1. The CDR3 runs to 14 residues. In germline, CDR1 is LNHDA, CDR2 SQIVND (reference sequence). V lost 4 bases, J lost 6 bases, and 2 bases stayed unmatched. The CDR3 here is CASSSGTGDEKLFF. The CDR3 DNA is TGTGCCAGTAGTAGCGGGACAGGGGATGAAAAACTGTTTTTT.

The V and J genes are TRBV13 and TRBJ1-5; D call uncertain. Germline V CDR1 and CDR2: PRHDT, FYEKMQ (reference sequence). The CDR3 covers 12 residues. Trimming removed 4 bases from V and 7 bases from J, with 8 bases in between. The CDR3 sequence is CASSSGEQPQHF. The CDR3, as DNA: TGTGCCAGCAGCTCCGGGGAACAGCCCCAGCATTTT.

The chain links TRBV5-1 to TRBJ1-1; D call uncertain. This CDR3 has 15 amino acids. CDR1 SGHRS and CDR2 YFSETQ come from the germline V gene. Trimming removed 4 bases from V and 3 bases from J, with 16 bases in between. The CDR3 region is CASSPKPSVYTEAFF. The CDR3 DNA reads TGCGCCAGCAGCCCTAAACCGAGTGTATACACTGAAGCTTTCTTT. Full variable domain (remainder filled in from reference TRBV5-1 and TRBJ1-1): KAGVTQTPRYLIKTRGQQVTLSCSPISGHRSVSWYQQTPGQGLQFLFEYFSETQRNKGNFPGRFSGRQFSNSRSEMNVSTLELGDSALYLCASSPKPSVYTEAFFGQGTRLTVV.

CDR3 nucleotides: TGTGCCAGCAGTTCAGGGGGCTCCTACGAGCAGTACTTC. Its translation is CASSSGGSYEQYF. This chain links TRBV27 with TRBJ2-7; 7 bases map to TRBD1. The CDR3 is 13 residues long. The germline V gene encodes CDR1 MNHEY and CDR2 SMNVEV (reference sequence). V was pared by 4 bases and J by 0 bases, with 0 bases of the junction left unmatched.

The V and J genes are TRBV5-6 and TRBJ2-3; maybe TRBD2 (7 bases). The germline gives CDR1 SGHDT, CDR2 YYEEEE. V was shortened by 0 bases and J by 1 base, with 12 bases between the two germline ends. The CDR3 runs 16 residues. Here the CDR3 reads CASSLAGGTRTDTQYF. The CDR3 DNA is TGTGCCAGCAGCTTGGCCGGGGGGACACGCACAGATACGCAGTATTTT. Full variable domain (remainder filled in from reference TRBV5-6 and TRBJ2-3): DAGVTQSPTHLIKTRGQQVTLRCSPKSGHDTVSWYQQALGQGPQFIFQYYEEEERQRGNFPDRFSGHQFPNYSSELNVNALLLGDSALYLCASSLAGGTRTDTQYFGPGTRLTVL.

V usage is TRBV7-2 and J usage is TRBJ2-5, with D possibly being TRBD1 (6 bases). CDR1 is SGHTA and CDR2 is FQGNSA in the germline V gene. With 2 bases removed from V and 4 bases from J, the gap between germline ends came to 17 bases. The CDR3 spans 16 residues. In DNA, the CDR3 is TGTGCCAGCAGCTTACGTTTTGGGGGCTTCGGAGAGACCCAGTACTTC. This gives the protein CASSLRFGGFGETQYF.

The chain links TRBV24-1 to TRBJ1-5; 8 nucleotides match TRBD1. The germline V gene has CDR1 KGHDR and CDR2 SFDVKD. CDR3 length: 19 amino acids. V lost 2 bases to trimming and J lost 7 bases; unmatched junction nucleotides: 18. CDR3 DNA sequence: TGTGCCACCAGTGATTCAAATCTTCCCCCGGACAGGGAGGACCAGCCCCAGCATTTT. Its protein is CATSDSNLPPDREDQPQHF.

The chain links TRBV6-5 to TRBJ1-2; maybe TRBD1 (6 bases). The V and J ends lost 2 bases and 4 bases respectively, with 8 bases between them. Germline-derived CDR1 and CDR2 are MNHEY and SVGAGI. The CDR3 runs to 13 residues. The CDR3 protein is CASSYETGYGYTF. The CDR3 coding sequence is TGTGCCAGCAGTTACGAGACAGGCTATGGCTACACCTTC.

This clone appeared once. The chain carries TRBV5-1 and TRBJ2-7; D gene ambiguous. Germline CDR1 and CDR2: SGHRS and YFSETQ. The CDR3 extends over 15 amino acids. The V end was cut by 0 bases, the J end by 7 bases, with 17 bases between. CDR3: CASSLAPEARWEQYF. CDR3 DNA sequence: TGCGCCAGCAGCTTGGCACCCGAGGCCCGTTGGGAGCAGTACTTC.

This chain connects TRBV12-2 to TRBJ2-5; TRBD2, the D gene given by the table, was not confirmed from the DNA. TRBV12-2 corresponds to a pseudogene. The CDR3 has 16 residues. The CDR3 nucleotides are TGTGCAAGTCGCCTCCCCCCGGGGGTGGGTCAAGAGACCCAGTACTTC. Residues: CASRLPPGVGQETQYF.

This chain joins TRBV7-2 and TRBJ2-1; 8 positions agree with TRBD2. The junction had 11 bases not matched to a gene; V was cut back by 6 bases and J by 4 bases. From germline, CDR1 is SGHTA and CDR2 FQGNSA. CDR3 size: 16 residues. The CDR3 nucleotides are TGTGCCAGCAGGTTTATGGGTAGCGGGGCGTACAATGAGCAGTTCTTC. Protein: CASRFMGSGAYNEQFF.

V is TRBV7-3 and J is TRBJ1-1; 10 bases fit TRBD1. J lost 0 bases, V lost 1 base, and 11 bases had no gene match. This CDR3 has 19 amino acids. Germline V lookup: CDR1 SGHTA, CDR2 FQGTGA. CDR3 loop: CASSLRSGVGTGVNTEAFF. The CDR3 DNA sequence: TGTGCCAGCAGCTTAAGGTCGGGAGTGGGGACAGGGGTGAACACTGAAGCTTTCTTT.

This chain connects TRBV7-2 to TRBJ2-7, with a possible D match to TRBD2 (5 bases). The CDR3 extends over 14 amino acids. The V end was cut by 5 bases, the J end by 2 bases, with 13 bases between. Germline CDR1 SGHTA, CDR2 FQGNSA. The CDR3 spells CASSTGLLPYEQYF. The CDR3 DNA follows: TGTGCCAGCAGCACCGGACTTCTCCCCTACGAGCAGTACTTC. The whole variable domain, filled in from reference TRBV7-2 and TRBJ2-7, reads GAGVSQSPSNKVTEKGKDVELRCDPISGHTALYWYRQSLGQGLEFLIYFQGNSAPDKSGLPSDRFSAERTGGSVSTLTIQRTQQEDSAVYLCASSTGLLPYEQYFGPGTRLTVT.

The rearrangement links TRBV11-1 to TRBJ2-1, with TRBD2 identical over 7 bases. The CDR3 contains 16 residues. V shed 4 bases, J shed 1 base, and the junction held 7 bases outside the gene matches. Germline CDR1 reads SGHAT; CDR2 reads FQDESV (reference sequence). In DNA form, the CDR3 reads TGTGCCAGCAGCTCCGACCTAGCGGAATCCTACAATGAGCAGTTCTTC. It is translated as CASSSDLAESYNEQFF. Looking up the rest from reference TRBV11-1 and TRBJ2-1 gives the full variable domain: EAEVAQSPRYKITEKSQAVAFWCDPISGHATLYWYRQILGQGPELLVQFQDESVVDDSQLPKDRFSAERLKGVDSTLKIQPAELGDSAMYLCASSSDLAESYNEQFFGPGTRLTVL.

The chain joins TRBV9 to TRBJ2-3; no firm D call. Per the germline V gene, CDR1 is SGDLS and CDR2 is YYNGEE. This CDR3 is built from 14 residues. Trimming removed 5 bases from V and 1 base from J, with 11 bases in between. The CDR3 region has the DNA TGTGCCAGCAGTGAGTTTGTAGGCACAGATACGCAGTATTTT. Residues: CASSEFVGTDTQYF.

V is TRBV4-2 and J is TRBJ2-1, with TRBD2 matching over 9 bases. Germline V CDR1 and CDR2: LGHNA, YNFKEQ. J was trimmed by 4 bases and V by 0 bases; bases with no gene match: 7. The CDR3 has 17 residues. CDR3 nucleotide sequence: TGTGCCAGCAGCCAAGATCCATGGCGGGAGGGGTACAATGAGCAGTTCTTC. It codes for CASSQDPWREGYNEQFF.

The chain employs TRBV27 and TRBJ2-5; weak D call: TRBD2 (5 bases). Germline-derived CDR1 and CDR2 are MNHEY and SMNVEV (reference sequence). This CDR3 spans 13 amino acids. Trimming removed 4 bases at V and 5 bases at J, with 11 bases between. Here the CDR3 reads CASSSRDVETQYF. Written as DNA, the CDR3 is TGTGCCAGCAGTTCACGGGATGTGGAGACCCAGTACTTC.

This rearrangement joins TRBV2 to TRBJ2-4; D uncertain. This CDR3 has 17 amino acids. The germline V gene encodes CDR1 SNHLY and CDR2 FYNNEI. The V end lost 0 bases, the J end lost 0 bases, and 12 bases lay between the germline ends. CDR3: CASSEALSAIAKNIQYF. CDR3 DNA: TGTGCCAGCAGTGAAGCCCTAAGCGCTATAGCCAAAAACATTCAGTACTTC. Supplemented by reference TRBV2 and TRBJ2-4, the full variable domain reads EPEVTQTPSHQVTQMGQEVILRCVPISNHLYFYWYRQILGQKVEFLVSFYNNEISEKSEIFDDQFSVERPDGSNFTLKIRSTKLEDSAMYFCASSEALSAIAKNIQYFGAGTRLSVL.

The CDR3 nucleotides read TGTGCCAGCAGTTTCGGTTTATCTGGAAACACCATATATTTT. Translated, it gives CASSFGLSGNTIYF. J is TRBJ1-3 and V is TRBV28; no clear D. The CDR3 loop spans 14 amino acids. The V gene lost 3 bases and the J gene lost 1 base, with 7 bases spanning the gap. Per germline, CDR1 MDHEN and CDR2 SYDVKM.